The 2 T cell receptor beta chains presented below share a single source sample, sequenced in a study of blood T cell repertoires in COVID-19. Method: immunoSEQ multiplex PCR; TCRdb's copy keeps in-frame clones and lacks some. The sample has more than 150,000 clones; 81% are singletons. The sequencing sample was made of peripheral blood. The source of these receptors is a woman aged 80 or over with COVID-19, enrolled during active disease.

This rearrangement joins TRBV7-2 to TRBJ2-7, with 10 bases identical to TRBD2. V was pared by 5 bases and J by 1 base, with 11 bases of the junction left unmatched. Per germline, CDR1 SGHTA and CDR2 FQGNSA. The CDR3 sequence is 17 residues long. CDR3 protein: CASSRTTLAGGSYEQYF. CDR3 nucleotides: TGTGCCAGCAGCCGCACCACCTTAGCGGGAGGTTCCTACGAGCAGTACTTC.

The V and J genes are TRBV21-1 and TRBJ2-7; the listed D gene, TRBD2, was not tested against the DNA. TRBV21-1 is a pseudogene. The CDR3 consists of 14 residues. DNA of the CDR3: TGTGCCAGCAGCAAAGTGACGGGAGGGTACGAGCAGTACTTC. This codes for CASSKVTGGYEQYF.